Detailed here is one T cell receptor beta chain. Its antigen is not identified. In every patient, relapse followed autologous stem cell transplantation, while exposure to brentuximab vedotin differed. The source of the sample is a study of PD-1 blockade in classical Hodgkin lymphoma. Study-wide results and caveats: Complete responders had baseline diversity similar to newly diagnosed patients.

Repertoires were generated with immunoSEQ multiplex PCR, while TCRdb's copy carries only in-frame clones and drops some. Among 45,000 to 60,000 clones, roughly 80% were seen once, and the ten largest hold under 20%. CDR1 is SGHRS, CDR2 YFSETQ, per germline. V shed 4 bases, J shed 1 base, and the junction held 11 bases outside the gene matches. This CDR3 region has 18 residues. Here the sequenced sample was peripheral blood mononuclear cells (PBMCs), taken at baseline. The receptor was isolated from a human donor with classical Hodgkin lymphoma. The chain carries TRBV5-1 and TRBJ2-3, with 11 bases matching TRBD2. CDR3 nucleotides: TGCGCCAGCAGCGCGCTAGCGGGAGGCTCTGTGGGCACAGATACGCAGTATTTT. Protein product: CASSALAGGSVGTDTQYF.